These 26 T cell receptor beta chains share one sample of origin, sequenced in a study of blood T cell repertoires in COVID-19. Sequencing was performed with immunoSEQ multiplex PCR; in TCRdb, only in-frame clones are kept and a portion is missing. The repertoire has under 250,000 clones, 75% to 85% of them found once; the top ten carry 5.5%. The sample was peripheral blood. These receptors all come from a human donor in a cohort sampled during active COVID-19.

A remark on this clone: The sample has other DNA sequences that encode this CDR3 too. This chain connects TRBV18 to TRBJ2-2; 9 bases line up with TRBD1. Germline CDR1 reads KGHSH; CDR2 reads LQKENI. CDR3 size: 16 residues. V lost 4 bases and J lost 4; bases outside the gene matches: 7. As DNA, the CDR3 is TGTGCCAGCTCACTCCGGACAGGGGACGGCACCGGGGAGCTGTTTTTT. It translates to CASSLRTGDGTGELFF.

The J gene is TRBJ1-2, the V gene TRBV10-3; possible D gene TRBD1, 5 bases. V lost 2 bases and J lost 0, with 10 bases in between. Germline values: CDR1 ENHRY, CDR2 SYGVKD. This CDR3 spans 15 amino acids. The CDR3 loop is CAISEELTANYGYTF. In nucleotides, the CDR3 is TGTGCCATCAGTGAGGAGCTGACAGCTAACTATGGCTACACCTTC.

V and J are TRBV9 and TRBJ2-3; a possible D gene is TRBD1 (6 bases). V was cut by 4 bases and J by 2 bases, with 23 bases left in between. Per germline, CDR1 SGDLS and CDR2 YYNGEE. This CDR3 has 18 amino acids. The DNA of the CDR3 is TGTGCCAGCAGCCTCCCCCGGGACACCCTCCTCCCCACAGATACGCAGTATTTT. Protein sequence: CASSLPRDTLLPTDTQYF.

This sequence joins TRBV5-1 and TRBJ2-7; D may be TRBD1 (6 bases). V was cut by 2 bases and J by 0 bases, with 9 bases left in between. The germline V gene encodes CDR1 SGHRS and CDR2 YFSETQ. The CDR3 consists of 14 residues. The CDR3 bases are TGCGCCAGCAGCTTCGACAGGAACTCCTACGAGCAGTACTTC. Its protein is CASSFDRNSYEQYF.

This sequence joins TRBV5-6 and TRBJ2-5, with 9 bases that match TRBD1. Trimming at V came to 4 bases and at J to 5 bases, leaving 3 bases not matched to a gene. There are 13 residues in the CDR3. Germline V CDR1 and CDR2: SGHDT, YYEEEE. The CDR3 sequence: CASSRDRAETQYF. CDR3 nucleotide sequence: TGTGCCAGCAGCAGGGACAGGGCGGAGACCCAGTACTTC.

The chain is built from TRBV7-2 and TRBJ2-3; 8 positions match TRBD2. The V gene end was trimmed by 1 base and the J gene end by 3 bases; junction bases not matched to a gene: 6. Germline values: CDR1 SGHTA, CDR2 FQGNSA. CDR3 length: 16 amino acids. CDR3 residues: CASSLEAAGGTDTQYF. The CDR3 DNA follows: TGTGCCAGCAGCTTAGAGGCGGCGGGAGGAACAGATACGCAGTATTTT.

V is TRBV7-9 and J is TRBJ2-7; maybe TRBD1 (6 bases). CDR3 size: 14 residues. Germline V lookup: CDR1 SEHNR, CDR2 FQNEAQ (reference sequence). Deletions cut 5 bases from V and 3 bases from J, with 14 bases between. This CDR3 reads CASSRNRDNYEQYF. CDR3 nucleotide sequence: TGTGCCAGCAGCCGAAACCGGGACAACTACGAGCAGTACTTC. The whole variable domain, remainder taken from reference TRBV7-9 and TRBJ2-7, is DTGVSQNPRHKITKRGQNVTFRCDPISEHNRLYWYRQTLGQGPEFLTYFQNEAQLEKSRLLSDRFSAERPKGSFSTLEIQRTEQGDSAMYLCASSRNRDNYEQYFGPGTRLTVT.

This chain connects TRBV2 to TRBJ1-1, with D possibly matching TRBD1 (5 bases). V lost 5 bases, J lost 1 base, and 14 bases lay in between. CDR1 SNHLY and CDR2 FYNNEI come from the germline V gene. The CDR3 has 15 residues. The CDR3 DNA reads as TGTGCCAGCAGTCCCGACGCCGGGGGGAACACTGAAGCTTTCTTT. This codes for CASSPDAGGNTEAFF.

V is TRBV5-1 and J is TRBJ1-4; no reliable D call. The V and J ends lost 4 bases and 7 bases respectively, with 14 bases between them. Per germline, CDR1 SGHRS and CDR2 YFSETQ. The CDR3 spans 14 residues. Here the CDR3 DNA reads TGCGCCAGCAGCCCTGAGGGAATCGGTGAAAAACTGTTTTTT. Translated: CASSPEGIGEKLFF.

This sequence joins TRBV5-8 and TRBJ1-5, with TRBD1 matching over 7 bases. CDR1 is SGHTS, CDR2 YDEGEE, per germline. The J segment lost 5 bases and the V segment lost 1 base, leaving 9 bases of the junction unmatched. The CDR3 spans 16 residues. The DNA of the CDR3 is TGTGCCAGCAGCTTGCAGCACAGGGGATTCGATCAGCCCCAGCATTTT. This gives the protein CASSLQHRGFDQPQHF.

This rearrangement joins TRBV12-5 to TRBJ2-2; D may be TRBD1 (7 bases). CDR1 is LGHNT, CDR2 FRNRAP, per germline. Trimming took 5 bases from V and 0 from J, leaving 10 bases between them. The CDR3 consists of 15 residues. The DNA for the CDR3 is TGTGCTAGTGGTGGGGGGACAGCGAACACCGGGGAGCTGTTTTTT. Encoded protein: CASGGGTANTGELFF.

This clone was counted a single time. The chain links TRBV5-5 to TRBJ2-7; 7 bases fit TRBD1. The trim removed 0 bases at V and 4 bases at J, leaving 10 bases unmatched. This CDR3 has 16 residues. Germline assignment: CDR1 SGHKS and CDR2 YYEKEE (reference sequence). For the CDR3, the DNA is TGTGCCAGCAGCTTGGCACAGGGGACCCTAATGTACGAGCAGTACTTC. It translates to CASSLAQGTLMYEQYF.

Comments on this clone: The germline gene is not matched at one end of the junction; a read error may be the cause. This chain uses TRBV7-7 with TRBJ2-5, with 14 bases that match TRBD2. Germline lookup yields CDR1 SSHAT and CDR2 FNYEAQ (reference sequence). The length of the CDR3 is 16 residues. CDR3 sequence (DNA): TGTGCTAGCAGCCGAGGGACTAGCGGGGGTTTGGGGACCCAGTACTTC. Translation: CASSRGTSGGLGTQYF.

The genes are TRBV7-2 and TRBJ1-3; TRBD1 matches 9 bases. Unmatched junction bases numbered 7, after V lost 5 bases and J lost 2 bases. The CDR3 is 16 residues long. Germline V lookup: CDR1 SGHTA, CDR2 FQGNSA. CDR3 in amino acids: CASSRWGTGTGNTIYF. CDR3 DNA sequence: TGTGCCAGCAGCCGGTGGGGGACAGGGACTGGAAACACCATATATTTT.

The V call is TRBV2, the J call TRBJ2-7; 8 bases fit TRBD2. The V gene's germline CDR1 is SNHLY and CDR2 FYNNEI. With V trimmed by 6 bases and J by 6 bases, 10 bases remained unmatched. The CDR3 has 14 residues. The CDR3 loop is CASRVSGGLGEQYF. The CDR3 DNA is TGTGCCAGCAGGGTCAGCGGGGGACTTGGCGAGCAGTACTTC.

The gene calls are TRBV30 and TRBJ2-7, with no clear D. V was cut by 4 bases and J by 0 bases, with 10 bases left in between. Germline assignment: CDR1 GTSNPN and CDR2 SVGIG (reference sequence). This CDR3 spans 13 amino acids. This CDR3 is CAWTPGSSYEQYF. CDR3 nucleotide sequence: TGTGCCTGGACCCCCGGGTCCTCCTACGAGCAGTACTTC.

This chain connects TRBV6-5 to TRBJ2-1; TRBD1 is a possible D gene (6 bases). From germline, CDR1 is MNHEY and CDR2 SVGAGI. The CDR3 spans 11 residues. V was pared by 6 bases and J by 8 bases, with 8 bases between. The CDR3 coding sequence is TGTGCCAGCAGAAACAGGGATGAGCAGTTCTTC. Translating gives CASRNRDEQFF.

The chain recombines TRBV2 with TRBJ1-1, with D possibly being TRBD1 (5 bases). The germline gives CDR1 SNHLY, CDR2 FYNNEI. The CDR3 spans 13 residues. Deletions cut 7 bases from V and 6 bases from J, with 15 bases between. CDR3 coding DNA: TGTGCCAGCACCGAAGTTAGGGGTTCTGAAGCTTTCTTT. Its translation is CASTEVRGSEAFF.

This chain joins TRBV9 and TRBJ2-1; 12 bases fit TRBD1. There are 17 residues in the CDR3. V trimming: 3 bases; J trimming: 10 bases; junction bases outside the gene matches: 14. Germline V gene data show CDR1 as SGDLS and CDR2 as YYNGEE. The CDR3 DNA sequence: TGTGCCAGCAGCGCGACTTCCGGGACAGGGGGCGGAGGGGAGCAGTTCTTC. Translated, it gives CASSATSGTGGGGEQFF.

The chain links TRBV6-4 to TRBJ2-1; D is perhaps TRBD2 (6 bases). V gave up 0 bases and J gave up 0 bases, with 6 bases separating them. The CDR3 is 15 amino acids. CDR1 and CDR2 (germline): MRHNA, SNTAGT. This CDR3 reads CASSDSSGSYNEQFF. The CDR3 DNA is TGTGCCAGCAGTGACTCTAGCGGCTCCTACAATGAGCAGTTCTTC.

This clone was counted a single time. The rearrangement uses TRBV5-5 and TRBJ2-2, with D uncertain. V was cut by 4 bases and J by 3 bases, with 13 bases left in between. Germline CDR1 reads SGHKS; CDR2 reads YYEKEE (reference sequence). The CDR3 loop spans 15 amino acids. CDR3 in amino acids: CASSNHGDYTGELFF. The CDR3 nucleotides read TGTGCCAGCAGCAATCATGGAGATTACACCGGGGAGCTGTTTTTT.

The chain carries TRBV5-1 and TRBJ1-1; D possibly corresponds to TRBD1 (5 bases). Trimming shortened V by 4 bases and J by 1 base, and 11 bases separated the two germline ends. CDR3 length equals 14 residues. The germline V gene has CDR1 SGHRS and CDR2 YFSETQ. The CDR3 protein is CASSIYQGNTEAFF. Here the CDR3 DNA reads TGCGCCAGCAGCATATACCAGGGGAACACTGAAGCTTTCTTT.

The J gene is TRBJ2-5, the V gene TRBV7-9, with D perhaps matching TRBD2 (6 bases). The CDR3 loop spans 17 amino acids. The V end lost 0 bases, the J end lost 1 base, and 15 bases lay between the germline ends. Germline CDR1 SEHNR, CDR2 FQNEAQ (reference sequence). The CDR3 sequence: CASSLAGTGVAQETQYF. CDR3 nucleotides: TGTGCCAGCAGCTTAGCGGGGACGGGAGTAGCCCAAGAGACCCAGTACTTC.

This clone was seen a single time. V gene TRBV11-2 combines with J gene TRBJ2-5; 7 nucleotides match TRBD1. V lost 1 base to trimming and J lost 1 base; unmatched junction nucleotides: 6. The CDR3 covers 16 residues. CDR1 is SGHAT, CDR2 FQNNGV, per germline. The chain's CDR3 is CASSLGLQGTQETQYF. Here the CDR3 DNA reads TGTGCCAGCAGCTTAGGACTACAGGGGACCCAAGAGACCCAGTACTTC.

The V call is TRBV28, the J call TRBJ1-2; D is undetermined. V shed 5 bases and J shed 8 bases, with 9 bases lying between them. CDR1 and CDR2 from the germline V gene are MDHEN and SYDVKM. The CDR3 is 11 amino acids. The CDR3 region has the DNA TGTGCCAGCAGTCCAAGCGAGGGCTACACCTTC. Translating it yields CASSPSEGYTF.

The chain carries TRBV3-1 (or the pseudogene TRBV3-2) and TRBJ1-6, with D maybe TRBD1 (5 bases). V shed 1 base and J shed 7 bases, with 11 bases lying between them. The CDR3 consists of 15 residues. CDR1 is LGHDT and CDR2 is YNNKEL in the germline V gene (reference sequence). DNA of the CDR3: TGTGCCAGCAGCCAAGTCGCCAGGGCCAATTCACCCCTCCACTTT. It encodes CASSQVARANSPLHF.